Following are 20 T cell receptor beta chains from one sample sequenced in a study of T cell clonality in common variable immunodeficiency (dated by TCRdb to between 2014 and 2017). Findings and caveats that apply to the study as a whole: Fewer deletions and N-nucleotide insertions were reportedly observed in CVID TCRbeta sequences, and highly modified clones with 13 or more V deletions were reportedly absent from CVID TCRbeta sequences.

The library was prepared using the immunoSEQ multiplex PCR assay. TCRdb took over this immuneACCESS table, retaining in-frame rearrangements with V and J assigned. Such tables are incomplete; in checked studies, under half of the missing clones stem from an unresolved V gene, and the remainder is unexplained. The table for this sample lists 32,000 or so clones, none of them counted only once. The ten most abundant clones make up approximately 6.5% of the sample. These receptors are not linked to any known antigen. Material: peripheral blood mononuclear cells. The receptors were gathered from a human donor with common variable immunodeficiency.

Remarks on this clone: The CDR3 end lies 3 residues beyond the end of the read and is filled in from the germline J gene. The chain carries TRBV19 and TRBJ2-5; 10 positions agree with TRBD2. V shed 8 bases, J shed 7 bases, and the junction held 10 bases outside the gene matches. CDR3 length: 14 residues. Germline V gene lookup returns CDR1 LNHDA and CDR2 SQIVND (reference sequence). CDR3 DNA, as far as it was read: TGTGCCAGTTCGTCGAGCGGGGGGGCTGGGACC. This encodes CASSSSGGAGT. The whole CDR3 protein is CASSSSGGAGTQYF.

With regard to this clone: The CDR3 goes on 3 residues after the read ends, and that part is filled in from the germline J gene. The chain is built from TRBV5-1 and TRBJ2-7; D is ambiguous. The CDR3 is made up of 15 amino acids. Germline lookup yields CDR1 SGHRS and CDR2 YFSETQ. The germline V and J ends were trimmed by 1 base and 0 bases, with 11 bases remaining between them. The sequenced part of the CDR3 DNA is TGCGCCAGCAGCTTGCTCTCTAGAAGCTCCTACGAG. It is translated as CASSLLSRSSYE. The full CDR3 protein reads CASSLLSRSSYEQYF.

Worth noting for this clone: The DNA ends 3 residues before the CDR3 does, and the rest of the CDR3 is filled in from the germline J gene. V and J are TRBV2 and TRBJ2-1; 12 bases map to TRBD2. Unmatched junction bases numbered 5, after V lost 8 bases and J lost 3 bases. CDR3 length: 15 residues. Germline lookup yields CDR1 SNHLY and CDR2 FYNNEI. CDR3 DNA (partial): TGTGCCAGCCGTAGGACTAGCGGGGACTACAATGAG. It yields the protein CASRRTSGDYNE. The CDR3 in its entirety is CASRRTSGDYNEQFF.

In its sample, this clone was seen many times. The CDR3 end falls 3 residues outside the read, so it is completed with the germline J gene. This chain connects TRBV6-2 or TRBV6-3 to TRBJ2-5; 14 positions agree with TRBD2. The CDR3 is made up of 17 amino acids. The germline CDR1 and CDR2 sequences are MNHEY and SVGEGT. The V segment lost 1 base and the J segment 5 bases; nucleotides outside the gene matches: 6. CDR3 in amino acids: CASSYWTSGGPRETQYF. Incomplete CDR3 DNA: TGTGCCAGCAGTTACTGGACTAGCGGGGGGCCCCGGGAGACC.

This clone showed up many times. The sequenced CDR3 bases are TGTGCCAGCAGTGCACAGGGGACATCATCCTACGAG. It is translated as CASSAQGTSSYE. The entire CDR3 is CASSAQGTSSYEQYF. The chain joins TRBV2 to TRBJ2-7; TRBD1 matches at 7 bases. The read gets to within 3 residues of the CDR3 end, and the germline J gene fills in the rest. Per germline, CDR1 SNHLY and CDR2 FYNNEI. Losses at the gene ends were 4 bases for V and 1 base for J; bases not matched to a gene: 7. The CDR3 is 15 amino acids. Combining the CDR3 with reference TRBV2 and TRBJ2-7 gives the whole variable domain EPEVTQTPSHQVTQMGQEVILRCVPISNHLYFYWYRQILGQKVEFLVSFYNNEISEKSEIFDDQFSVERPDGSNFTLKIRSTKLEDSAMYFCASSAQGTSSYEQYFGPGTRLTVT.

This clone was seen more than once but under ten times. The read ends 3 residues early relative to the CDR3; the germline J gene fills the gap. This chain connects TRBV7-9 to TRBJ1-3, with 9 bases fitting TRBD1. Unmatched junction bases numbered 9, after V lost 4 bases and J lost 8 bases. Germline CDR1 and CDR2: SEHNR and FQNEAQ (reference sequence). The CDR3 loop spans 15 amino acids. This CDR3 reads CASSSTGGWKDTIYF. The CDR3 bases that were read are TGTGCCAGCAGCTCGACAGGGGGATGGAAGGACACC.

Points on this clone: With the read ending 3 residues before the CDR3 end, the germline J gene is used to fill in that end. V and J are TRBV7-9 and TRBJ1-3; tentatively, D is TRBD1 (5 bases). CDR1 SEHNR and CDR2 FQNEAQ come from the germline V gene (reference sequence). The germline V and J ends were trimmed by 1 base and 2 bases, with 9 bases remaining between them. The CDR3 extends over 15 amino acids. The sequenced part of the CDR3 DNA is TGTGCCAGCAGCTTAGAGGGGAGTCCTGGAAACACC. It specifies CASSLEGSPGNT. Given in full, the CDR3 is CASSLEGSPGNTIYF.

This clone was seen a handful of times. The read stops 3 residues short of the end of the CDR3; the missing end is completed from the germline J gene. The chain links TRBV7-9 to TRBJ1-2, with D maybe TRBD1 (5 bases). Deletions cut 5 bases from V and 1 base from J, with 11 bases between. The CDR3 contains 14 residues. CDR1 and CDR2 from the germline V gene are SEHNR and FQNEAQ (reference sequence). The CDR3 sequence: CASSQGMLNYGYTF. Partial CDR3 DNA: TGTGCCAGCAGCCAGGGAATGCTTAACTATGGC.

This clone was counted a few times. The read terminates 3 residues ahead of where the CDR3 ends, so the germline J gene completes it. The chain recombines TRBV11-2 with TRBJ1-1; TRBD1 is a possible D gene (5 bases). CDR1 SGHAT and CDR2 FQNNGV come from the germline V gene. The length of the CDR3 is 15 residues. Trimming removed 3 bases at V and 6 bases at J, with 17 bases between. The sequenced CDR3 bases are TGTGCCAGCAGCTTCCTCCGGCCGGGGGAGGCTGAA. Translation gives CASSFLRPGEAE. The entire CDR3 sequence reads CASSFLRPGEAEAFF. The variable domain in full, completed from reference TRBV11-2 and TRBJ1-1, reads EAGVAQSPRYKIIEKRQSVAFWCNPISGHATLYWYQQILGQGPKLLIQFQNNGVVDDSQLPKDRFSAERLKGVDSTLKIQPAKLEDSAVYLCASSFLRPGEAEAFFGQGTRLTVV.

Remarks on this clone: The CDR3 end lies 3 residues beyond the end of the read and is filled in from the germline J gene. V usage is TRBV19 and J usage is TRBJ1-1, with 7 bases fitting TRBD1. CDR3 size: 15 residues. The germline CDR1 and CDR2 sequences are LNHDA and SQIVND (reference sequence). The CDR3 DNA, read in part, is TGTGCCAGTAGTACTCTACAGGGGAGTAGTTTAGGA. Translation gives CASSTLQGSSLG. The CDR3 reads in full as CASSTLQGSSLGAFF.

The table lists this clone with many counts. The CDR3 extends 3 residues past the end of the read, so its final part is completed from the germline J gene. The chain has TRBV5-1 and TRBJ1-2, with TRBD1 identical over 8 bases. Germline loops: CDR1 SGHRS, CDR2 YFSETQ. Trimming at V came to 4 bases and at J to 0 bases, leaving 2 bases not matched to a gene. The CDR3 is 14 amino acids. The covered CDR3 bases are TGCGCCAGCAGCAGGACAGGGTCTAACTATGGC. Its protein product is CASSRTGSNYG. The whole CDR3 sequence is CASSRTGSNYGYTF.

This clone was found a few times. The read gets to within 3 residues of the CDR3 end, and the germline J gene fills in the rest. The chain has TRBV5-1 and TRBJ1-2; perhaps TRBD1 as D (6 bases). V lost 4 bases to trimming and J lost 2 bases, with 18 bases between them. This CDR3 contains 16 residues. Germline assignment: CDR1 SGHRS and CDR2 YFSETQ. The CDR3 region is CASSLGTTGQNYGYTF. CDR3 DNA, as far as it was read: TGCGCCAGCAGCCTGGGTACGACGGGACAAAACTATGGC.

The DNA read from the CDR3 is TGTGCCAGCAGCTCCCAACAGGGGAAGTCACCC. Protein sequence: CASSSQQGKSP. The whole CDR3 sequence is CASSSQQGKSPLHF. The gene calls are TRBV7-9 and TRBJ1-6; 7 bases are a match to TRBD1. The CDR3 end falls 3 residues outside the read, so it is completed with the germline J gene. With 4 bases clipped from V and 10 bases from J, the junction kept 7 bases outside the gene matches. The CDR3 spans 14 residues. Germline-derived CDR1 and CDR2 are SEHNR and FQNEAQ (reference sequence).

For this clone: Sequencing ends 3 residues short of the CDR3 end; the germline J gene provides the rest. V and J are TRBV18 and TRBJ2-5, with TRBD1 as a possible D gene (6 bases). The CDR3 spans 16 residues. V shed 0 bases and J shed 3 bases, with 14 bases lying between them. Per the germline V gene, CDR1 is KGHSH and CDR2 is LQKENI. CDR3 bases read: TGTGCCAGCTCACCACCCCCGGGACATCGAGAAGAGACC. It yields the protein CASSPPPGHREET. The complete CDR3 reads CASSPPPGHREETQYF. The full variable domain, in which reference TRBV18 and TRBJ2-5 provide the parts outside the CDR3, is NAGVMQNPRHLVRRRGQEARLRCSPMKGHSHVYWYRQLPEEGLKFMVYLQKENIIDESGMPKERFSAEFPKEGPSILRIQQVVRGDSAAYFCASSPPPGHREETQYFGPGTRLLVL.

This clone was recorded at least ten times. Coverage ceases 3 residues before the CDR3 finishes, and the germline J gene fills in the end. This chain links TRBV30 with TRBJ1-5; 11 bases map to TRBD1. The CDR3 covers 13 residues. Germline V gives CDR1 GTSNPN, CDR2 SVGIG (reference sequence). V trimming: 5 bases; J trimming: 6 bases; junction bases outside the gene matches: 3. CDR3 in amino acids: CAWGQGASQPQHF. CDR3 DNA (partial): TGTGCCTGGGGACAGGGGGCAAGTCAGCCC.

This clone was seen more than once but under ten times. Coverage ceases 3 residues before the CDR3 finishes, and the germline J gene fills in the end. V and J are TRBV6-2 or TRBV6-3 and TRBJ1-2; tentatively, D is TRBD1 (6 bases). The CDR3 has 13 residues. The V end lost 2 bases, the J end lost 5 bases, and 9 bases lay between the germline ends. Germline V gene sequence: CDR1 MNHEY, CDR2 SVGEGT. Partial CDR3 DNA: TGTGCCAGCAGTTACGCAGGGGAGTATGGC. Translation gives CASSYAGEYG. Given in full, the CDR3 is CASSYAGEYGYTF.

This clone was picked up many times. The read is 3 residues too short to cover the CDR3 end, so that end is filled in from the germline J gene. The chain has TRBV5-1 and TRBJ2-7, with D possibly called TRBD1 or TRBD2 (8 bases each). The ends were cut back, 2 bases at V and 3 bases at J, with 21 bases in the middle. Germline CDR1 and CDR2: SGHRS and YFSETQ. The CDR3 sequence is 17 residues long. CDR3 loop: CASSFSGGMAGGYEQYF. The sequenced part of the CDR3 DNA is TGCGCCAGCAGCTTTTCAGGGGGCATGGCGGGAGGCTACGAG.

For this clone: The read ends 3 residues shy of where the CDR3 ends; the end is completed using the germline J gene. V is TRBV7-3 and J is TRBJ1-2; D unresolved. The germline gives CDR1 SGHTA, CDR2 FQGTGA. The CDR3 spans 19 residues. Between the trimmed V and J ends, which lost 1 base and 3 bases, there was a span of 24 bases. CDR3 region: CASSLSLAGPASRHYGYTF. The CDR3 DNA, read in part, is TGTGCCAGCAGCTTAAGCCTAGCGGGCCCCGCATCTCGACACTATGGC.

This clone showed up many times. The read is 3 residues too short to cover the CDR3 end, so that end is filled in from the germline J gene. The chain uses TRBV18 and TRBJ1-2; 7 nucleotides align to TRBD1. There are 17 residues in the CDR3. Germline lookup yields CDR1 KGHSH and CDR2 LQKENI. Losses at the gene ends were 5 bases for V and 5 bases for J; bases not matched to a gene: 17. The CDR3 sequence is CASSSSSPGQSFYGYTF. CDR3 DNA, as far as it was read: TGTGCCAGCTCATCGTCATCCCCGGGACAGTCCTTTTATGGC.

Turning to this clone: Read coverage stops 3 residues before the CDR3 terminus; the germline J gene supplies the remainder. The sample holds other DNA sequences that translate to the same CDR3. The rearrangement joins TRBV30 to TRBJ1-2; tentatively, D is TRBD1 (5 bases). V was clipped by 3 bases and J by 2 bases, with 10 bases between them. There are 13 residues in the CDR3. Germline lookup yields CDR1 GTSNPN and CDR2 SVGIG (reference sequence). CDR3 protein: CAWSQGRNYGYTF. CDR3 DNA, as far as it was read: TGTGCCTGGAGCCAGGGCCGGAACTATGGC.